This TCR beta chain was sequenced during a study of identical twins. Each donor was a healthy Caucasian. From the 5' RACE reads, TCRdb called clonotypes with MiXCR, one entry per CDR3 protein. The sample contains some 570,000 distinct CDR3 sequences, about 22% of which appear only once. This clonotype was picked up a small number of times. V shed 4 bases, J shed 2 bases, and the junction held 4 bases outside the gene matches. The CDR3 length is 16 residues. Germline loops: CDR1 SEHNR, CDR2 FQNEAQ (reference sequence). The data were also submitted as part of a second study, on yellow fever vaccine responses in identical twins.

This receptor was obtained from a woman aged 18-29 years in good health. Sequenced: CD4+ T cells sorted from blood. V usage is TRBV7-9 and J usage is TRBJ2-6; 8 nucleotides line up with TRBD1. The CDR3 is CASSSGQGTGANVLTF. The DNA for the CDR3 is TGTGCCAGCAGCTCCGGACAGGGAACTGGGGCCAACGTCCTGACTTTC.